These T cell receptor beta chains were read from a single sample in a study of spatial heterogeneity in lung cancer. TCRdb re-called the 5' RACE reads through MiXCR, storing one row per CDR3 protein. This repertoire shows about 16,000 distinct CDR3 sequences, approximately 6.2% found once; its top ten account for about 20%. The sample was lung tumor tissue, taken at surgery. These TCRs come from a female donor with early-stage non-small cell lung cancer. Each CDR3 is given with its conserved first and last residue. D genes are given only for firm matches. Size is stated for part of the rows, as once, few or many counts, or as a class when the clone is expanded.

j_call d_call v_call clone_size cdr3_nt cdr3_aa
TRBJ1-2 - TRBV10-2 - TGCGCCAGCAGTGAGGACGGGAACTATGGCTACACCTTC CASSEDGNYGYTF
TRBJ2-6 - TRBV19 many TGTGCCAGTAGTATCTTAAGCTCTGGGGCCAACGTCCTGACTTTC CASSILSSGANVLTF
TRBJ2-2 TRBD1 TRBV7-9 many TGTGCCAGCAAAAACGGGACAGGAATTATCGGGGAGCTGTTTTTT CASKNGTGIIGELFF
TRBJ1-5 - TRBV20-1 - TGCAGTGCTAGAGATAGGAGATATAGCAATCAGCCCCAGCATTTT CSARDRRYSNQPQHF
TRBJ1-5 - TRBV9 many TGTGCCAGCAGCGTAGATCAGGGCCAGCCCCAGCATTTT CASSVDQGQPQHF
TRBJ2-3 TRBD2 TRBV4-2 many TGTGCCAGCAGCCTTATAAGCGGGGGGGCCACAGATACGCAGTATTTT CASSLISGGATDTQYF
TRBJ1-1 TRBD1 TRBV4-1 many TGCGCCAGCAGCCAGGGGGACGACAGGGGATGGAATGAAGCTTTCTTT CASSQGDDRGWNEAFF
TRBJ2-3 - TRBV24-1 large TGTGCCACCAGTGAAGGGACACCTGGCCAGGATACGCAGTATTTT CATSEGTPGQDTQYF
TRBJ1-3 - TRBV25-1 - TGTGCCAGCAGGGGGGACGGCTCTGGAAACACCATATATTTT CASRGDGSGNTIYF
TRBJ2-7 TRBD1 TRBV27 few TGTGCCAGCAGCCCGAACCGGGACAGGTGCTTCTACGAGCAGTACTTC CASSPNRDRCFYEQYF
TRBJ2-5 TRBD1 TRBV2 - TGTGCCAAAGGGGGCACAGGGATGGAGACCCAGTACTTC CAKGGTGMETQYF
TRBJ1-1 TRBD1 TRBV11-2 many TGTGCCAGCAGCTTAGCCGGGACAGCCCGGGCTTTCTTT CASSLAGTARAFF
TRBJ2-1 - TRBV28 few TGTGCCAGCAGTCTAGAGGGTGAGCAGTTCTTC CASSLEGEQFF
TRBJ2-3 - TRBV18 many TGTGCCAGCTCACCGGGAAGGGAGGATACGCAGTATTTT CASSPGREDTQYF
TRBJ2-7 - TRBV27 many TGTGCCAGCAGTCCGACACGGGAATCATACGAGCAGTACTTC CASSPTRESYEQYF
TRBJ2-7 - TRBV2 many TGTGCCAGCAGTGGCGGGACAATCAGCTCCTACGAGCAGTACTTC CASSGGTISSYEQYF
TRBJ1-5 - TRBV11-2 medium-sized TGTGCCAGCAGCTTGGGTAAGGGTCAGCCCCAGCATTTT CASSLGKGQPQHF